These 29 T cell receptor delta chains were all obtained from the same sample, sequenced in a study of γδ T cells in repeated Plasmodium falciparum infection. TCRdb used CATT to re-call clones from the multiplex PCR reads. The sample lists around 49,000 delta-chain clones, roughly 2% occurring once. Bulk repertoires came from Vgamma9/Vdelta2+ or Vdelta2-negative gammadelta T cells flow-sorted from PBMC. Material for sequencing was gamma-delta T cells from blood. These TCRs come from a pool of human donors (malaria-infected and uninfected, not separated).

This clone has at least ten counts. A far bigger clonotype differs at one base, so this is likely a read error. Other nucleotide sequences in the sample specify the same CDR3. The rearrangement uses TRDV1 and TRDJ1; 13 bases map to TRDD3. TCRdb gives no J gene; it was assigned here by matching the DNA to germline. This CDR3 has 24 residues. The germline V gene has CDR1 TSWWSYY and CDR2 QGS. Here the CDR3 reads CALGEAVGTVKTPYWGIRTDKLIF. The CDR3 DNA is TGTGCTCTCGGGGAAGCGGTAGGAACGGTCAAAACTCCGTACTGGGGGATACGCACCGATAAACTCATCTTT.

This clone was observed a handful of times. The protein in TCRdb stems from a much larger clone and differs at residue 9 from this DNA's translation, likely a read error; here the protein is translated from the DNA. V is TRDV1 and J is TRDJ1; D gene uncertain. Here the J gene came from matching the DNA to germline, since TCRdb omits it. The CDR3 spans 14 residues. CDR1 is TSWWSYY, CDR2 QGS, per germline. Trimming took off 4 bases at V and 5 bases at J, with 14 bases between the two ends. The CDR3 DNA reads as TGTGCTCTTGGGGTCCCAAATGTGTCGGATAAACTCATCTTT. Its translation is CALGVPNVSDKLIF.

In regard to this clone: A read error likely explains this, since a far larger clone differs by one base. At the DNA level, this CDR3 is encoded by other sequences in the same sample as well. No J gene was assigned, while the V gene was called as TRDV1; the D call of TRDD3 is as the table states it, not checked on the DNA. CDR1 is TSWWSYY and CDR2 is QGS in the germline V gene. This CDR3 is built from 23 residues. The CDR3 protein is CALGDHIFPTVGLGDTYPAQLFF. CDR3 bases: TGTGCTCTTGGGGATCACATATTTCCTACGGTTGGCCTGGGGGATACCTATCCAGCACAACTCTTCTTC.

This clone was picked up a small number of times. This likely reflects a read error, since a far larger clone is one base away. The sample has other DNA sequences that encode this CDR3 too. This chain links TRDV1 with TRDJ1; 11 bases are shared with TRDD3. The J gene is absent in TCRdb and was assigned here via DNA matching to germline. The V segment lost 0 bases and the J segment 0 bases; nucleotides outside the gene matches: 24. The germline V gene encodes CDR1 TSWWSYY and CDR2 QGS. The CDR3 has 24 residues. Here the CDR3 DNA reads TGTGCTCTTGGGGAACTTAATTTGGAAATTACCTCATACTGGGGGATATTCTACACCGATAAACTCATCTTT. This codes for CALGELNLEITSYWGIFYTDKLIF.

In the case of this clone: It is likely a read error: a sequence one base away is far more abundant. The sample holds other DNA sequences that translate to the same CDR3. The rearrangement links TRDV3 to TRDJ1; no reliable D call. TCRdb carries no J gene annotation; the J gene was assigned here by matching the DNA with germline. Per germline, CDR1 TVYSNPD and CDR2 GDNSRS (reference sequence). CDR3 length: 13 residues. V was clipped by 4 bases and J by 5 bases, with 17 bases between them. The CDR3 sequence: CASAGLEYDKLIF. DNA of the CDR3: TGTGCCTCCGCCGGTCTTGAGTATGATAAACTCATCTTT.

On this clone: This same CDR3 is encoded by further DNA sequences in the sample. This chain uses TRDV1 with TRDJ2, with 7 bases aligning to TRDD3. Assignment of the J gene here rests on matching the DNA to germline, because TCRdb gives none. The J segment lost 0 bases and the V segment lost 1 base, leaving 23 bases of the junction unmatched. The CDR3 loop spans 23 amino acids. In germline, CDR1 is TSWWSYY, CDR2 QGS. The CDR3 reads CALGEPAYWGIPVLIALTAQLFF. In DNA form, the CDR3 reads TGTGCTCTTGGGGAACCGGCGTACTGGGGAATACCCGTGTTGATAGCTTTGACAGCACAACTCTTCTTT.

Regarding this clone: A read error is the likely source, as a far larger clone sits one nucleotide away. The sample holds other DNA sequences that translate to the same CDR3. V is TRDV1 and J is TRDJ1; TRDD3 is a possible D gene (6 bases). TCRdb supplies no J gene; here it was assigned by aligning the nucleotide sequence to germline. This CDR3 contains 13 residues. Germline V gives CDR1 TSWWSYY, CDR2 QGS. The CDR3 spells CALGLGGGDGLIF. CDR3 nucleotides: TGTGCCCTTGGGCTTGGCGGTGGGGATGGACTCATCTTT.

This clone was seen ten or more times. The chain carries TRDV1 and TRDJ1; 11 bases are shared with TRDD3. The CDR3 runs to 22 residues. Germline V lookup: CDR1 TSWWSYY, CDR2 QGS. J lost 0 bases, V lost 0 bases, and 18 bases had no gene match. CDR3 amino acids: CALGELILRSYWGILYTDKLIF. CDR3 in DNA: TGTGCTCTTGGGGAACTCATCCTACGTTCGTACTGGGGGATATTATACACCGATAAACTCATCTTT.

Concerning this clone: This likely stems from a read error, as it lies one base from a far larger clone. Other DNA sequences in this sample translate to the same CDR3. J is TRDJ1 and V is TRDV1, with 13 bases identical to TRDD3. No J gene is reported in TCRdb; it was inferred here by comparing the DNA with germline. This CDR3 has 23 amino acids. Germline lookup yields CDR1 TSWWSYY and CDR2 QGS. The junction had 22 bases not matched to a gene; V was cut back by 3 bases and J by 0 bases. CDR3 nucleotide sequence: TGTGCTCTTGGGGACCCGACCCCATCTCGTACTGGGGGATACGCGGGGTACACCGATAAACTCATCTTT. As protein: CALGDPTPSRTGGYAGYTDKLIF.

Notes on this clone: TCRdb assigns this DNA the protein of a much larger clone, which departs from its translation at residue 12; this likely reflects a read error, and the protein shown comes from translating the DNA. The V gene was identified as TRDV3, while no J gene was called; the D segment call TRDD3 is taken from the table without a DNA check. CDR1 and CDR2 from the germline V gene are TVYSNPD and GDNSRS (reference sequence). This CDR3 is built from 14 residues. CDR3 DNA sequence: TGTGCCTCCTGGGGGATAAGTTACACCGATAAACACATCTTT. It codes for CASWGISYTDKHIF.

A word on this clone: The translation of this DNA and the TCRdb protein of a much larger clone differ at residue 3, probably owing to a read error; the protein shown here is translated from the DNA. The rearrangement uses TRDV1 and TRDJ1; 7 nucleotides match TRDD3. TCRdb gives no J gene; it was assigned here by matching the DNA to germline. The V gene's germline CDR1 is TSWWSYY and CDR2 QGS. The CDR3 length is 17 residues. This CDR3 is CAFGEPTHPSGGQKLIF. In DNA, the CDR3 is TGTGCTTTTGGGGAACCAACTCATCCCTCTGGGGGCCAAAAACTCATCTTT.

This clone was found a few times. Only one base separates this from a far larger clonotype, so it likely reflects a read error. Other nucleotide sequences in the sample specify the same CDR3. This chain joins TRDV1 and TRDJ1; 12 nucleotides line up with TRDD3. The J gene, left out of TCRdb, was set here by checking the DNA against germline. The length of the CDR3 is 27 residues. The germline CDR1 and CDR2 sequences are TSWWSYY and QGS. CDR3 amino acids: CALGEPDGEVSGSILGDTLTSTDKLIF. The CDR3 coding sequence is TGTGCTCTCGGGGAACCCGATGGGGAAGTCTCCGGGTCCATACTGGGGGATACACTCACATCTACCGATAAACTCATCTTT.

Details on this clone: TCRdb pairs this DNA with a much larger clone's protein that differs at residue 3, likely a read error; the protein shown was translated from the DNA. The V gene is TRDV3, the J gene TRDJ1, with 8 bases that match TRDD2. TCRdb offers no J gene call, so here the DNA was matched to germline to obtain one. The V gene's germline CDR1 is TVYSNPD and CDR2 GDNSRS (reference sequence). J lost 0 bases, V lost 3 bases, and 12 bases had no gene match. The CDR3 extends over 16 amino acids. This CDR3 is CALRFLLGLYTDKLIF. CDR3 sequence (DNA): TGTGCCTTACGCTTCCTACTAGGACTGTACACCGATAAACTCATCTTT.

The table lists this clone with many counts. A read error likely explains why the TCRdb protein, taken from a much larger clone, differs from this DNA's translation at residue 5; the protein shown is translated from the DNA. This chain links TRDV2 with TRDJ1, with D maybe TRDD3 (5 bases). CDR3 length: 18 amino acids. Germline assignment: CDR1 GEAIGNYY and CDR2 EKD. The ends were cut back, 3 bases at V and 0 bases at J, with 22 bases in the middle. The DNA of the CDR3 is TGTGCCTGTGACGGCCTCGGGGACGGACCTAAGTACACCGATAAACTCATCTTT. Amino acids: CACDGLGDGPKYTDKLIF.

This clone ranks as medium-sized (0.01 to 0.1%). The chain joins TRDV2 to TRDJ1, with 8 nucleotides matching TRDD3. With 3 bases clipped from V and 0 bases from J, the junction kept 11 bases outside the gene matches. Germline CDR1 is GEAIGNYY and CDR2 is EKD. This CDR3 region has 17 residues. The CDR3 DNA sequence: TGTGCCTGTGACTCTTTAACTGGGGGGTCCAACACCGATAAACTCATCTTT. The encoded protein is CACDSLTGGSNTDKLIF.

This clone was detected a few times. The protein held in TCRdb is that of a much larger clone and does not match this DNA's translation at residue 18, likely because of a read error; the protein shown is translated from the DNA. The rearrangement uses TRAV38-2/DV8 and TRDJ1, with 11 positions matching TRDD3. Here the J gene came from matching the DNA to germline, since TCRdb omits it. This CDR3 contains 21 residues. With 0 bases clipped from V and 9 bases from J, the junction kept 25 bases outside the gene matches. CDR1 is TSESDYY and CDR2 is QEAYKQQN in the germline V gene. CDR3 nucleotides: TGTGCTTATAGGAGCGCTCTCTTACTTTTCGCTCTGGGGGATACACAGGATGAACTCATCTTT. It is translated as CAYRSALLLFALGDTQDELIF.

This clone turned up a few times. This DNA translates differently at residue 10 from the TCRdb protein, which is that of a much larger clone; a read error is likely, and the protein shown is the DNA's own translation. This sequence joins TRDV1 and TRDJ1; 10 nucleotides line up with TRDD3. The J gene was missing in TCRdb and was found by matching the end of the DNA to germline. V trimming: 6 bases; J trimming: 0 bases; junction bases outside the gene matches: 43. The germline V gene has CDR1 TSWWSYY and CDR2 QGS. The CDR3 totals 28 residues. The CDR3 loop is CALGEGWVRVGYGRERYWGMQYTDKLIF. The DNA of the CDR3 is TGTGCTCTTGGAGAAGGGTGGGTACGGGTGGGCTACGGGAGGGAGCGATACTGGGGGATGCAATACACCGATAAACTCATCTTT.

The sample holds many counts of this clone. The protein held in TCRdb is that of a much larger clone and does not match this DNA's translation at residue 11, likely because of a read error; the protein shown is translated from the DNA. The V and J genes are TRDV2 and TRDJ1; D gene uncertain. Germline loops: CDR1 GEAIGNYY, CDR2 EKD. This CDR3 spans 15 amino acids. CDR3 protein: CACDTVSSHTGKLIF. The CDR3 nucleotides are TGTGCCTGTGACACCGTGTCCTCCCACACCGGTAAACTCATCTTT.

Points on this clone: The likely explanation is a read error, given a far larger clone one base away. Other nucleotide sequences from this sample produce the same CDR3. The V gene call reads TRDV1; no J gene was called; the table's D call TRDD3 went unverified against the DNA. Per germline, CDR1 TSWWSYY and CDR2 QGS. The CDR3 runs to 25 residues. The chain's CDR3 is CALGERTSYFWGIRRHVGRTDKLIF. CDR3 bases: TGTGCTCTTGGGGAACGGACTTCCTACTTTTGGGGGATACGAAGGCATGTGGGGCGGACCGATAAGCTCATCTTT.

This clone was found a few times. Given a far larger clone just one base away, this is likely a sequencing read error. This same CDR3 is encoded by further DNA sequences in the sample. The chain employs TRDV2 and TRDJ1; 7 bases align to TRDD3. Here the J gene came from matching the DNA to germline, since TCRdb omits it. Germline values: CDR1 GEAIGNYY, CDR2 EKD. V was clipped by 4 bases and J by 4 bases; unmatched bases: 11. The CDR3 is made up of 15 amino acids. CDR3 protein: CACDSVGGIRDKLIF. The CDR3 coding sequence is TGTGCCTGTGATTCTGTCGGGGGGATCCGCGATAAACTCATCTTT.

This clone was recorded a few times. TCRdb has a much larger clone's protein, which differs at residue 12 from the translation of this DNA, likely because of a read error; what is shown is the protein translated from the DNA. The V and J genes are TRDV1 and TRDJ1; D might be TRDD3 (5 bases). TCRdb leaves out the J gene; it was filled in here by matching the DNA to germline. CDR3 size: 16 residues. The germline V gene encodes CDR1 TSWWSYY and CDR2 QGS. V was cut by 4 bases and J by 4 bases, with 19 bases left in between. The CDR3 region is CALGAPAGDVDDKLIF. In DNA form, the CDR3 reads TGTGCTCTTGGGGCGCCCGCCGGGGACGTGGACGATAAACTCATCTTT.

Details on this clone: The mismatch at residue 13 between this DNA's translation and the TCRdb protein of a much larger clone likely reflects a read error; the protein shown is translated from the DNA. The J gene is TRDJ1, the V gene TRDV1, with TRDD3 matching over 9 bases. TCRdb carries no J gene annotation; the J gene was assigned here by matching the DNA with germline. The junction had 24 bases not matched to a gene; V was cut back by 1 base and J by 0 bases. CDR1 TSWWSYY and CDR2 QGS come from the germline V gene. The CDR3 runs to 23 residues. The CDR3 protein is CALGERSSYWGTGIGLYTDKLIF. CDR3 DNA sequence: TGTGCTCTTGGGGAACGGTCCTCCTACTGGGGGACTGGAATAGGACTTTACACCGATAAACTCATCTTT.

This clone has ten or more counts. The chain has TRDV1 and TRDJ1, with D possibly being TRDD3 (6 bases). Germline assignment: CDR1 TSWWSYY and CDR2 QGS. The CDR3 consists of 23 residues. V gave up 3 bases and J gave up 0 bases, with 35 bases separating them. CDR3 nucleotide sequence: TGTGCTCTTGGGGACCACGAGGGTCCGGGGGTCAAACTCAGGTGGGGGTACACCGATAAACTCATCTTT. Translation: CALGDHEGPGVKLRWGYTDKLIF.

The gene calls are TRDV1 and TRDJ1; 12 nucleotides match TRDD3. TCRdb carries no J gene annotation; the J gene was assigned here by matching the DNA with germline. Germline CDR1 is TSWWSYY and CDR2 is QGS. The CDR3 length is 24 residues. V trimming: 0 bases; J trimming: 0 bases; junction bases outside the gene matches: 23. The CDR3 DNA follows: TGTGCTCTTGGGGAACTGGGTTGGGGTTCCCTGTACTGGGGGATACTCGAGTACACCGATAAACTCATCTTT. Its protein is CALGELGWGSLYWGILEYTDKLIF.

This clone has at least ten counts. TCRdb assigns this DNA the protein of a much larger clone, which departs from its translation at residue 17; this likely reflects a read error, and the protein shown comes from translating the DNA. This chain connects TRDV1 to TRDJ1; D perhaps matches TRDD3 (5 bases). The CDR3 totals 24 residues. V was trimmed by 5 bases and J by 0 bases, leaving 40 bases between them. Germline assignment: CDR1 TSWWSYY and CDR2 QGS. The CDR3 region has the DNA TGTGCTCTTGGGAAGGATAACTTCTATCCCCTATTCAAGACCCAACCCTCTTACACCGATAAACTCATCTTT. It codes for CALGKDNFYPLFKTQPSYTDKLIF.

On this clone: The TCRdb record carries a much larger clone's protein, which differs from this DNA's translation at residue 10; a read error is the likely cause, and the protein listed here is the DNA translation. This chain connects TRDV2 to TRDJ1; D is perhaps TRDD3 (6 bases). No J gene is reported in TCRdb; it was inferred here by comparing the DNA with germline. The CDR3 covers 15 residues. Trimming took off 2 bases at V and 10 bases at J, with 22 bases between the two ends. In germline, CDR1 is GEAIGNYY, CDR2 EKD. In DNA form, the CDR3 reads TGTGCCTGTGACAACATGGGGGGGGAGGGGAAGAGACTCATCTTT. Its translation is CACDNMGGEGKRLIF.

The table lists this clone with a few counts. For this DNA, TCRdb reports the protein of a much larger clone, which diverges at residue 9, most likely from a read error; the protein presented here is translated directly from the DNA. The gene calls are TRDV1 and TRDJ1; 7 positions agree with TRDD3. TCRdb supplies no J gene; here it was assigned by aligning the nucleotide sequence to germline. The CDR3 spans 17 residues. Trimming cost V 2 bases and J 3 bases; bases outside gene matches: 12. Germline loops: CDR1 TSWWSYY, CDR2 QGS. The DNA for the CDR3 is TGTGCTCTTGGGGAATACTCCTATGCTGGATACGCCGATAAACTCATCTTT. As protein: CALGEYSYAGYADKLIF.

This clone was observed a few times. The translation of this DNA and the TCRdb protein of a much larger clone differ at residue 16, probably owing to a read error; the protein shown here is translated from the DNA. The V call is TRDV3, the J call TRDJ1; perhaps TRDD2 as D (6 bases). No J segment appears in TCRdb, so it was assigned here by matching the sequence to germline. This CDR3 has 21 amino acids. From germline, CDR1 is TVYSNPD and CDR2 GDNSRS (reference sequence). The CDR3 sequence is CATLKTVILPGWCPYADKLIF. The CDR3 nucleotides read TGTGCTACGCTCAAAACCGTTATCCTACCGGGCTGGTGCCCATACGCCGATAAACTCATCTTT.

There are many counts of this clone. TCRdb's protein for this DNA is that of a much larger clone and differs from the translation at residue 16, likely a read error; the protein shown is the DNA translation. V gene assignment gives TRDV2, but the J gene was left uncalled; TRDD3 was called by the table and not checked on the DNA. CDR1 and CDR2 (germline): GEAIGNYY, EKD. This CDR3 spans 18 amino acids. CDR3 nucleotide sequence: TGTGCCTGTGACCCGGTACTGGGGGATACAAGAGAGACCGATAAACGCATCTTT. The encoded protein is CACDPVLGDTRETDKRIF.